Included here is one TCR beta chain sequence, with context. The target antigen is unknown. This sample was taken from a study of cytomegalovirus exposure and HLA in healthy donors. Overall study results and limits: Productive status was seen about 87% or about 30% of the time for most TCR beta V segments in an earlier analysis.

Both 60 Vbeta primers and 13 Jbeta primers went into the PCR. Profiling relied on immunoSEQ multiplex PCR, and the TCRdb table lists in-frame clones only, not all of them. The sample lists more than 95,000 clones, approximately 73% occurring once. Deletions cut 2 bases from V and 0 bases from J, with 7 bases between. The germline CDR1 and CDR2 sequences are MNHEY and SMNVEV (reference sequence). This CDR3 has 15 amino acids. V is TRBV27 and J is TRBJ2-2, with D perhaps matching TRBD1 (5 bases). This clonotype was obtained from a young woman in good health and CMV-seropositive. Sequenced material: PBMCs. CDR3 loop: CASSLLRANTGELFF. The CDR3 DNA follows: TGTGCCAGCAGTTTACTCAGGGCGAACACCGGGGAGCTGTTTTTT.